The 12 T cell receptor beta chains in this list originate from one sample, sequenced in a study of blood T cell repertoires in COVID-19. The protocol was immunoSEQ multiplex PCR, while the TCRdb copy is restricted to in-frame clones and leaves out a portion. The sample includes 140,000 to 150,000 clones, around 81% of them seen just once. What was sequenced was PBMCs or T cells enriched from blood (not recorded which). The receptors stem from a woman aged 35 to 49 who had recovered from COVID-19.

The genes are TRBV19 and TRBJ1-1; possibly TRBD1 for D (5 bases). Germline V gives CDR1 LNHDA, CDR2 SQIVND (reference sequence). The V end was cut by 5 bases, the J end by 4 bases, with 14 bases between. The CDR3 sequence is 14 residues long. CDR3 sequence reads: CASSRQGLSTEAFF. The CDR3 DNA is TGTGCCAGTAGTCGGCAGGGCTTGAGCACTGAAGCTTTCTTT.

The chain uses TRBV5-1 and TRBJ1-5; 7 bases are shared with TRBD1. The CDR3 covers 13 residues. Germline lookup yields CDR1 SGHRS and CDR2 YFSETQ. The junction had 2 bases not matched to a gene; V was cut back by 4 bases and J by 4 bases. CDR3 DNA: TGCGCCAGCAGCCCGACAGGGAATCAGCCCCAGCATTTT. Residues: CASSPTGNQPQHF.

There are a few counts of this clone. The chain couples TRBV2 to TRBJ2-1, with a weak D call TRBD1 (6 bases). Trimming pared 6 bases from V and 5 bases from J, leaving 14 bases between. This CDR3 comprises 14 residues. The V gene's germline CDR1 is SNHLY and CDR2 FYNNEI. This chain's CDR3 is CASSTGHQNNEQFF. The CDR3 DNA reads as TGTGCCAGCAGCACGGGACACCAGAACAATGAGCAGTTCTTC.

The V call is TRBV27, the J call TRBJ1-2; tentatively, D is TRBD1 (5 bases). Trimming left V 5 bases short and J 6 bases short, with 13 bases between. The CDR3 loop spans 13 amino acids. Germline CDR1 MNHEY, CDR2 SMNVEV (reference sequence). The CDR3 sequence is CASSTRGRNGYTF. For the CDR3, the DNA is TGTGCCAGCAGTACCCGGGGGAGAAATGGCTACACCTTC.

The rearrangement uses TRBV5-6 and TRBJ2-7; 7 nucleotides line up with TRBD1. V lost 5 bases to trimming and J lost 3 bases; unmatched junction nucleotides: 8. CDR1 and CDR2 (germline): SGHDT, YYEEEE. This CDR3 contains 14 residues. The CDR3 bases are TGTGCCAGCAGTACCGGGACAGCAAACTACGAGCAGTACTTC. Its protein is CASSTGTANYEQYF.

The chain is built from TRBV14 and TRBJ2-2; no definite D call. The CDR3 is 16 residues long. V gave up 1 base and J gave up 6 bases, with 15 bases separating them. Per the germline V gene, CDR1 is SGHDN and CDR2 is FVKESK. Here the CDR3 DNA reads TGTGCCAGCAGCCAAGGATTCAACTATTTCTCCGGGGAGCTGTTTTTT. This sequence encodes CASSQGFNYFSGELFF.

The V gene is TRBV12-5, the J gene TRBJ1-2; 7 bases line up with TRBD1. The trim removed 1 base at V and 8 bases at J, leaving 4 bases unmatched. Germline values: CDR1 LGHNT, CDR2 FRNRAP. The length of the CDR3 is 13 residues. The CDR3: CASGLEGARGYTF. As DNA, the CDR3 is TGTGCTAGTGGTTTGGAGGGGGCGCGCGGCTACACCTTC.

The J gene is TRBJ2-3, the V gene TRBV27; 9 nucleotides line up with TRBD2. CDR1 is MNHEY and CDR2 is SMNVEV in the germline V gene (reference sequence). This CDR3 contains 16 residues. Trimming took 1 base from V and 3 from J; bases not matched to a gene: 5. The CDR3 loop is CASSLFASGETDTQYF. The CDR3 DNA follows: TGTGCCAGCAGTTTATTTGCTAGCGGGGAGACAGATACGCAGTATTTT.

The gene calls are TRBV6-6 and TRBJ1-6, with a tentative D call TRBD1 (6 bases). Trimming left V 1 base short and J 6 bases short, with 7 bases between. From germline, CDR1 is MNHNY and CDR2 SVGAGI (reference sequence). This CDR3 has 14 residues. CDR3 protein: CASSYYRANSPLHF. The CDR3, as DNA: TGTGCCAGCAGTTACTACAGGGCTAATTCACCCCTCCACTTT.

The chain combines TRBV5-1 with TRBJ1-4; D unresolved. The CDR3 is 14 amino acids. Trimming took 4 bases from V and 5 from J, leaving 12 bases between them. Germline CDR1 SGHRS, CDR2 YFSETQ. CDR3 amino acids: CASSVGKGNEKLFF. The DNA for the CDR3 is TGCGCCAGCAGCGTCGGGAAGGGAAATGAAAAACTGTTTTTT.

The chain combines TRBV30 with TRBJ1-3; D unresolved. The CDR3 totals 13 residues. The V end lost 0 bases, the J end lost 4 bases, and 7 bases lay between the germline ends. CDR1 and CDR2 from the germline V gene are GTSNPN and SVGIG (reference sequence). The CDR3 DNA reads as TGTGCCTGGAGTGTACTTCTGGGAAACACCATATATTTT. Translated, it gives CAWSVLLGNTIYF.

CDR3 nucleotides: TGTGCCAGCAGCCCGAGGACAGGGGGCTCTGGAAACACCATATATTTT. The encoded protein is CASSPRTGGSGNTIYF. This rearrangement joins TRBV9 to TRBJ1-3, with TRBD1 matching over 10 bases. CDR1 is SGDLS and CDR2 is YYNGEE in the germline V gene. The CDR3 consists of 16 residues. V trimming: 4 bases; J trimming: 0 bases; junction bases outside the gene matches: 4.